This T cell receptor beta chain originates from a study of vaccination and CD4 T cells after COVID-19. Study results and caveats: Only after vaccination were a median 86.3% of convalescents' reactive clones seen.

In regard to this clonotype: Antigen: not known.

Indicated treatment: roughly 11-day PBMC culture with coronavirus spike peptide pools or control peptides (ViraFEST assay). Looked up from germline, CDR1 is SEHNR and CDR2 is FQNEAQ (reference sequence). The CDR3 covers 18 residues. V gave up 5 bases and J gave up 7 bases, with 27 bases separating them. The study sequenced cultured CD4+ T cell DNA using the Oncomine TCR Beta short-read assay. TCRdb itself ran the PCR reads through MiXCR, one entry per CDR3 protein. The data show over 8,500 distinct CDR3 sequences, approximately 48% seen once. Sequenced material: CD4+ T cells from blood, cultured in vitro. This chain connects TRBV7-9 to TRBJ2-1, with D possibly TRBD2 on 5 matching bases. The sequence was collected from a human donor who had recovered from COVID-19. CDR3: CASSPWTISAGRGNEQFF. CDR3 nucleotides: TGTGCCAGCAGCCCTTGGACCATTTCGGCTGGGCGCGGGAATGAGCAGTTCTTC.